The sequence of this T cell receptor beta chain was determined in a study of T cell repertoires in aging, cancer and after chemotherapy. About the study: Six age groups, ranging from 30 or younger to 70 or older, included the donors. Roughly 9.3 million TCR reads made up the full dataset. Overall study results and limits: Age-matched healthy donors had significantly more diverse, less clonal blood TCR repertoires than untreated cancer patients.

TRB rearrangements spanning V, D and J were amplified using mixed TRB-A/B primers. MiXCR was run by TCRdb on the multiplex PCR reads, yielding one entry per CDR3 protein. The data show 8,000 or so distinct CDR3 sequences, with less than 70% seen just once and less than 4% held by the top ten. This CDR3 has 15 amino acids. The germline CDR1 and CDR2 sequences are MNHEY and SVGAGI. Trimming pared 8 bases from V and 0 bases from J, leaving 16 bases between. There are a few counts of this clonotype. Its matching antigen is unknown. TCR beta rearrangements were amplified from peripheral blood genomic DNA. The chain couples TRBV6-5 to TRBJ1-2; tentatively, D is TRBD1 (5 bases). The sequenced material came from blood. This receptor was identified in a human donor with a solid tumor. The CDR3 is CASGSRTGANYGYTF. Written as DNA, the CDR3 is TGTGCCAGCGGATCCCGGACGGGGGCTAACTATGGCTACACCTTC.